This TCR beta chain was retrieved from a study of spatial heterogeneity in lung cancer (dated by TCRdb to about 2019). A note on the overall study: Beta-chain transcripts were consistently detected in greater numbers than alpha-chain transcripts, which likely reflected higher beta-chain transcript abundance. In the raw uncorrected reads, each unique combination of TCR and UMI appeared more than ten times on average. In non-small cell lung cancer, the study quantitatively compared TCR alpha and beta repertoires across several tumor regions, matched nontumor lung, and blood. The study linked features of the TCR repertoire to counts of nonsynonymous mutations, which were determined by whole-exome sequencing of tumor tissue. At surgery, hundreds of tumor regions, 64 matched nontumor lung samples and more than 50 PBMC samples were TCR-sequenced for both alpha and beta chains.

Comments on this clonotype: What antigen it recognizes has not been identified. Base qualities are not at hand, and no much larger clone is one base apart.

Library creation used 5' RACE. The instrument was a NextSeq 500. To allow correction of PCR and sequencing errors, the TCR library protocol tagged every TCR cDNA molecule with a unique molecular identifier. As for the original processing: TCR identification, UMI-based error correction and CDR3 extraction were performed with Decombinator tools. TCRs above a frequency of 2 per 1,000, corresponding to the top 1% of the tumor frequency distribution, were defined as expanded. Renyi diversity was computed with the R vegan package after each repertoire had been subsampled 100 times to 5,000 TCRs. To build CDR3 similarity networks, amino acid triplet string-kernel similarity was used, and CDR3s were connected when their pairwise similarity was above 0.82. TCRdb's own reprocessing of the public reads used fastp at Q25 and MiXCR and kept productive beta chains. Identical CDR3 protein sequences are pooled into one entry, listed with their most common genes and DNA. The V and J calls and clone size come from TCRdb's table, not from the authors' own analysis. The sample table holds about 61,000 distinct CDR3 sequences, of which around 6% were seen once. Together, the top ten hold about 15% of the sample.

The CDR3 goes from the cysteine to the phenylalanine over 17 residues. Just the 51-base CDR3 DNA is kept, in frame starting at base 1. As encoded in the germline V gene, CDR1 is MGHRA while CDR2 is YSYEKL. V is shortened by 1 base, J by 3 bases, and the region joining them spans 18 bases. The time point label, read with the paper, signifies: sample taken at primary tumor resection. The donors were 60 to 80 patients from the lung TRACERx cohort who had early-stage, untreated non-small cell lung cancer. Whole RNA extracted from tumor and nontumor lung tissue, or from cryopreserved PBMC samples, was used for TCR sequencing without cell sorting. Only patients with enough RNA available from two or more tumor regions were chosen for TCR sequencing. The paper's findings and limits, for the study overall: Ubiquitous expanded tumor TCRs were found in blood more often at tumor resection than at routine follow-up. Additional single-cell paired TCR alpha and beta sequencing was considered necessary to confirm, at a functional level, the hypothesis that regional TCRs recognize regional mutations.

Here the sequenced sample was PBMCs, taken at surgery. The TCR originated in a female donor with early-stage non-small cell lung cancer. The V gene is TRBV4-1 and the J gene is TRBJ2-5; a weak D assignment points to TRBD2 (6 bases agree). At the DNA level, the sequence is TGCGCCAGCAGCCAAGGCCCGGGCGGGGATAAGGAAGAGACCCAGTACTTC. The translation is CASSQGPGGDKEETQYF.